This TCR beta chain is from a study of CD8 T cells in ankylosing spondylitis. Study-wide points: Reportedly, significant enrichment of disease-linked clones occurred in matched ankylosing spondylitis synovial fluid. Within peripheral blood, clones linked to disease were CD8+ and relatively rare. A TCR beta motif of several highly homologous variants appeared characteristic of ankylosing spondylitis blood.

Scientists made TCR beta libraries using quantitative 5'-RACE with molecular barcodes. TCRdb processed the 5' RACE reads anew with MiXCR; each CDR3 protein has one entry. The sample yields about 220,000 distinct CDR3 sequences, 20% to 30% seen once. CDR1 is LGHNA, CDR2 YNFKEQ, per germline. This CDR3 is 15 amino acids long. V gave up 1 base and J gave up 6 bases, with 13 bases separating them. Remarks on this clonotype: Its antigen is still unknown.

This sequence was found in a male donor with ankylosing spondylitis or in good health (not recorded which). The rearrangement joins TRBV4-2 to TRBJ2-1; weak D call: TRBD2 (5 bases). Sequenced material: blood, either unsorted or a sorted T cell fraction (not recorded which). CDR3 sequence: CASSQVISRGNEQFF. DNA of the CDR3: TGTGCCAGCAGCCAAGTAATTTCCCGGGGCAATGAGCAGTTCTTC.